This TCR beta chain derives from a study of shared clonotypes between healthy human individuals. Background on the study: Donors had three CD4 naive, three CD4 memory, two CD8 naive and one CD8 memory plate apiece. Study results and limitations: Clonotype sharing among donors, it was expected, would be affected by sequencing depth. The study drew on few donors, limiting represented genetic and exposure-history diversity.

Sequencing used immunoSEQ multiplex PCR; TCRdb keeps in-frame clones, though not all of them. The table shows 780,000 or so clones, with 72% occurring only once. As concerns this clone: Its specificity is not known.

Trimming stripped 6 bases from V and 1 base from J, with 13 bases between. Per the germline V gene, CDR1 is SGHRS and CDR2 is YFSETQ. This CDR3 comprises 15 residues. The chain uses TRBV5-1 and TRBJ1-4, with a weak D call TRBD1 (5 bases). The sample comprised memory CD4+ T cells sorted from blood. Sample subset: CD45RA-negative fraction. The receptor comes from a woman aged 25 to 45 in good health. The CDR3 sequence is CASTGGRGTNEKLFF. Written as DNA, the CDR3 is TGCGCCAGCACGGGAGGAAGGGGAACTAATGAAAAACTGTTTTTT.